This T cell receptor beta chain emerged from a study of T cells after somatic rescue of genetic block. Sequenced by immunoSEQ multiplex PCR; TCRdb stores in-frame clones only, minus some. The table records fewer than 15,000 clones, 72% of them present only once. The CDR3 is 12 residues long. V gave up 4 bases and J gave up 13 bases, with 16 bases separating them. Germline V gene sequence: CDR1 MRHNA, CDR2 SNTAGT. The chain is built from TRBV6-4 and TRBJ1-2; possible D gene TRBD1, 6 bases. The source is a boy younger than 18. The sequencing sample was made of peripheral blood mononuclear cells (PBMCs). The DNA of the CDR3 is TGTGCCAGCAGTGGAGTGGGACAACTTTCCACCTTC. It codes for CASSGVGQLSTF.